Below, 10 T cell receptor beta chains from the same sample are listed, as sequenced in a study of blood T cells in healthy people across ages (dated by TCRdb to between 2014 and 2016). Libraries were built with 5' RACE. The sequencer listed for this sample is Illumina HiSeq 2500. A second 7 to 11 cycle PCR used a sample-barcoded 5' primer and a J-beta primer mix. TCRdb passed the public sequencing reads through fastp at Q25 and MiXCR, retaining productive beta sequences. For every CDR3 protein sequence, its rows merge into one entry that carries the most common genes and DNA. The sample table contains about 970,000 distinct CDR3 sequences; only one count was recorded for roughly half of them. Roughly 23% of the sample comes from the top ten. Material: blood. Receptors originate from an older woman in good health.

J is TRBJ1-2 and V is TRBV6-5; TRBD1 matches 7 bases. In germline, CDR1 is MNHEY, CDR2 SVGAGI. V shed 5 bases and J 3 bases; nucleotides not matched to a gene: 6. This CDR3 is built from 14 residues. The CDR3 is CASSRDRVDYGYTF. CDR3 sequence (DNA): TGTGCCAGCAGTCGAGACAGGGTGGACTATGGCTACACCTTC.

This clonotype appeared a few times. The chain employs TRBV7-2 and TRBJ2-3, with a possible D match to TRBD1 (6 bases). Trimming removed 2 bases at V and 1 base at J, with 7 bases between. CDR3 size: 14 residues. Per the germline V gene, CDR1 is SGHTA and CDR2 is FQGNSA. Written as DNA, the CDR3 is TGTGCCAGCAGCTTATACAGGGGCACAGATACGCAGTATTTT. Translating gives CASSLYRGTDTQYF.

This clonotype was seen just once. The gene calls are TRBV28 and TRBJ1-4, with 11 bases that match TRBD1. Germline lookup yields CDR1 MDHEN and CDR2 SYDVKM. CDR3 length: 15 amino acids. The trim removed 9 bases at V and 7 bases at J, leaving 10 bases unmatched. The CDR3 loop is CASWTGGSMGEKLFF. The CDR3, as DNA: TGTGCCAGTTGGACAGGGGGCAGCATGGGTGAAAAACTGTTTTTT.

This chain connects TRBV29-1 to TRBJ1-2, with D tentatively TRBD1 (6 bases). CDR3 length: 12 residues. Between the trimmed V and J ends, which lost 5 bases and 6 bases, there was a span of 13 bases. Germline lookup yields CDR1 SQVTM and CDR2 ANQGSEA. CDR3 in amino acids: CSVYREENGYTF. The CDR3, as DNA: TGCAGCGTTTACAGGGAGGAAAATGGCTACACCTTC.

V is TRBV28 and J is TRBJ2-5, with D possibly called TRBD1 or TRBD2 (5 bases each). The last part of the DNA fits TRBJ2-7 better; the J call may be wrong. This CDR3 is built from 14 residues. CDR1 MDHEN and CDR2 SYDVKM come from the germline V gene. Here the CDR3 reads CASSRRDGTYEQYF. The CDR3 DNA reads as TGTGCCAGCAGCCGCCGGGACGGGACCTACGAGCAGTACTTC.

The V gene is TRBV7-6, the J gene TRBJ1-2; D is uncertain. The CDR3 runs 19 residues. Germline CDR1 and CDR2: SGHVS and FNYEAQ. The V gene lost 5 bases and the J gene lost 4 bases, with 29 bases spanning the gap. Written as DNA, the CDR3 is TGTGCCAGCAGCCCCGGGGAAGGCAGAGCACCCGCCAAGGGCTATGGCTACACCTTC. It encodes CASSPGEGRAPAKGYGYTF. Based on the CDR3 plus reference TRBV7-6 and TRBJ1-2, the full variable domain is GAGVSQSPRYKVTKRGQDVALRCDPISGHVSLYWYRQALGQGPEFLTYFNYEAQQDKSGLPNDRFSAERPEGSISTLTIQRTEQRDSAMYRCASSPGEGRAPAKGYGYTFGSGTRLTVV.

This clonotype has only a few counts. The V and J genes are TRBV5-1 and TRBJ2-3; TRBD2 might be the D (6 bases). Germline CDR1 SGHRS, CDR2 YFSETQ. The V and J ends lost 0 bases and 0 bases respectively, with 11 bases between them. The CDR3 is 16 residues long. CDR3 residues: CASSLEGTPSTDTQYF. As DNA, the CDR3 is TGCGCCAGCAGCTTGGAGGGGACTCCTAGCACAGATACGCAGTATTTT.

The chain uses TRBV7-2 and TRBJ2-7; D possibly matches TRBD1 or TRBD2 (5 bases each). The CDR3 consists of 16 residues. CDR1 and CDR2 from the germline V gene are SGHTA and FQGNSA. Trimming shortened V by 5 bases and J by 2 bases, and 19 bases separated the two germline ends. The CDR3: CASSTAGAAATYEQYF. CDR3 nucleotide sequence: TGTGCCAGCAGCACCGCCGGGGCGGCAGCGACCTACGAGCAGTACTTC.

The V gene is TRBV9, the J gene TRBJ2-5, with 7 bases that match TRBD2. The germline CDR1 and CDR2 sequences are SGDLS and YYNGEE. The CDR3 is 14 residues long. V lost 4 bases and J lost 3; bases outside the gene matches: 6. CDR3 DNA: TGTGCCAGCAGCATCGCCGGGACTAAAGAGACCCAGTACTTC. Residues: CASSIAGTKETQYF.

The genes are TRBV4-1 and TRBJ2-4; 7 bases fit TRBD1. The J call may be incorrect, as the DNA end agrees better with TRBJ2-7. CDR1 and CDR2 (germline): MGHRA, YSYEKL. This CDR3 contains 15 residues. CDR3 sequence reads: CASSQDSQGVGEQYF. CDR3 DNA sequence: TGCGCCAGCAGCCAAGATAGCCAGGGGGTCGGCGAGCAGTACTTC.